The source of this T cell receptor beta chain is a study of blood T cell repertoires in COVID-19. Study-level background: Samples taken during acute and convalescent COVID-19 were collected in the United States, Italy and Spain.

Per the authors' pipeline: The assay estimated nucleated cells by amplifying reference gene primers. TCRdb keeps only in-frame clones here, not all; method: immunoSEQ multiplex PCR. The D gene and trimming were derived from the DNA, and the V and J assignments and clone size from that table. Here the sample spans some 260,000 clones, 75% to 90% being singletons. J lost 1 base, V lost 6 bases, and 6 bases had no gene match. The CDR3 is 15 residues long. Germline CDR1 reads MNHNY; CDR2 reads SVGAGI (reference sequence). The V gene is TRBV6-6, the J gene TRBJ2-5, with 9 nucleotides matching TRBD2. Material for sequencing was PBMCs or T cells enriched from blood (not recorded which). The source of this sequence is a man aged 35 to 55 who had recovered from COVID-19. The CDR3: CASRLTSGVQETQYF. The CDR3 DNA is TGTGCCAGCAGACTGACTAGCGGAGTCCAAGAGACCCAGTACTTC.